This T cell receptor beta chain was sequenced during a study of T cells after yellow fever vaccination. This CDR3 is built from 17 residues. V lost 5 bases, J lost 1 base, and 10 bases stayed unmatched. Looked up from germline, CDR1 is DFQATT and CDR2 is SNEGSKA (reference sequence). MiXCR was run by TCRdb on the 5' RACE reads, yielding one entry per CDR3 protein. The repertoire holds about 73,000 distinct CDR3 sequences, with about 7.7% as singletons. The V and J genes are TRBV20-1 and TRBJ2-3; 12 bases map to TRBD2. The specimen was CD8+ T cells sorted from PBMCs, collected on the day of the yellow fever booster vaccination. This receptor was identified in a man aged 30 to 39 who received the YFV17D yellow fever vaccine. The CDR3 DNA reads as TGCAGTGCTGAGCATTGGGCTAGCGGGAGGGGCACAGATACGCAGTATTTT. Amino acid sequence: CSAEHWASGRGTDTQYF.